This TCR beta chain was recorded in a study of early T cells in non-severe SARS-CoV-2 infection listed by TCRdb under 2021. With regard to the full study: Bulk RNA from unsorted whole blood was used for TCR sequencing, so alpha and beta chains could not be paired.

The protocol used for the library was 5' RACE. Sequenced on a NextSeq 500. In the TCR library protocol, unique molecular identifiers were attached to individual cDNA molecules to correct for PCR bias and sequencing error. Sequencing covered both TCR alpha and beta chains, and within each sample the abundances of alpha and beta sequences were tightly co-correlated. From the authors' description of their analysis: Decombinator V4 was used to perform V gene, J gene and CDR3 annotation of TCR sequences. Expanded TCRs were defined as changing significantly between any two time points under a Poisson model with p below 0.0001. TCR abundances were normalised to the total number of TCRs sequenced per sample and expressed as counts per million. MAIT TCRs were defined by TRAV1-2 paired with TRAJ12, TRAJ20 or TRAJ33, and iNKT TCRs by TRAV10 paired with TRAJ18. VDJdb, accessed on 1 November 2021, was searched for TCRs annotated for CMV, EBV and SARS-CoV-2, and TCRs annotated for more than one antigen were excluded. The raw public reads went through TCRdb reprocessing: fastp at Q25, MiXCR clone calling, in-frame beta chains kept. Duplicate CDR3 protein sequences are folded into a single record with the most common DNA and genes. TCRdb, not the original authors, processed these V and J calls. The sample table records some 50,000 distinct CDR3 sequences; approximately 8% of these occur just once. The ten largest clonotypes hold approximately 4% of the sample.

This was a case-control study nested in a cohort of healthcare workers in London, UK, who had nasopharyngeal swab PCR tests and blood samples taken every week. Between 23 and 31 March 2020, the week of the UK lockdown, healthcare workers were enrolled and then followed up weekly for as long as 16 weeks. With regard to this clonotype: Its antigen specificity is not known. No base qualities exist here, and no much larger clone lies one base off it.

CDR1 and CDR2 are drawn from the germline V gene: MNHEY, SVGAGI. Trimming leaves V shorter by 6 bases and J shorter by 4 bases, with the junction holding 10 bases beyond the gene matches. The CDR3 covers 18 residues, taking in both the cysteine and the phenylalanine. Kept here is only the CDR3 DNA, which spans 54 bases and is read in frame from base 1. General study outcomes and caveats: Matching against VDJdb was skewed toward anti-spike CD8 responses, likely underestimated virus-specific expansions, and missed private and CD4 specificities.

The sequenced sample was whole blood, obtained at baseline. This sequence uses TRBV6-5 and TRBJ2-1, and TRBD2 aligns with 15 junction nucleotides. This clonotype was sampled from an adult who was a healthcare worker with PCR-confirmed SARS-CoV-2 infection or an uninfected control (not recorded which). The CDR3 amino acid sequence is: CASRNGGLAGGVYNEQFF. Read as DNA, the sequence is TGTGCCAGCAGAAACGGGGGACTAGCGGGAGGAGTTTACAATGAGCAGTTCTTC.